The text below deals with one TCR beta chain. The data were taken from a study of OX40 agonist ivuxolimab in advanced cancers. Measured with immunoSEQ multiplex PCR; TCRdb has only the in-frame clones, and not every one. The table records 65,000 to 95,000 clones, more than 70% of them present only once. The receptor comes from an adult with an advanced solid tumor such as melanoma, head and neck, liver or kidney cancer. Here the sequenced sample was CD4+ or CD8+ T cells sorted from blood, taken in a trial of the OX40 agonist ivuxolimab.

Here the CDR3 reads CASSPGTGIHEQYF. CDR3 coding DNA: TGTGCCAGCTCACCTGGGACAGGGATACACGAGCAGTACTTC. This chain joins TRBV18 and TRBJ2-7; 9 positions agree with TRBD1. CDR3 length: 14 residues. From germline, CDR1 is KGHSH and CDR2 LQKENI. V shed 3 bases, J shed 5 bases, and the junction held 5 bases outside the gene matches.